This T cell receptor beta chain comes out of a study of CD4 T cells in relation to SARS-CoV-2 and coronaviruses. Turning to the study itself: PBMCs were cultured with antigen for nine to eleven days before TCR beta sequencing.

Turning to this clone: The antigen is unknown.

The unexposed donors gave CD4+ T cells in 2011-2018, prior to COVID-19. The cells were cultured for about 10 days before CD4+ T cells were isolated. Cells permitting, SARS-CoV-2 S/N and four cold-coronavirus spikes were tested on unexposed-donor CD4+ T cells. The method was immunoSEQ multiplex PCR; TCRdb's version includes in-frame clones alone and lacks a portion of them. The repertoire holds approximately 26,000 clones, with around 75% as singletons. Looked up from germline, CDR1 is SNHLY and CDR2 is FYNNEI. The CDR3 extends over 16 amino acids. V was pared by 5 bases and J by 2 bases, with 9 bases of the junction left unmatched.

J is TRBJ1-3 and V is TRBV2; 7 positions match TRBD1. The material sequenced was CD4+ T cells from PBMCs, cultured in vitro. This TCR was recovered from a human donor in good health. This CDR3 reads CASSNRQGLAGNTIYF. The CDR3 DNA reads as TGTGCCAGCAGTAACCGACAGGGTTTGGCTGGAAACACCATATATTTT.